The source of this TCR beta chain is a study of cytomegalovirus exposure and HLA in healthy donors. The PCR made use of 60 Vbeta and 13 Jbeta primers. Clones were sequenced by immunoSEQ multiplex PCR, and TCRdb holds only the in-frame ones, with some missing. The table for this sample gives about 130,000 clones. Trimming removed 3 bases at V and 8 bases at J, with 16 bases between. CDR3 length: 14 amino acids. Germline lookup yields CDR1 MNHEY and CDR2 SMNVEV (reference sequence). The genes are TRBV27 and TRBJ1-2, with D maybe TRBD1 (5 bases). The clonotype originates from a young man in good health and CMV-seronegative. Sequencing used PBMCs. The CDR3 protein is CASSLGGGFRGYTF. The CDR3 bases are TGTGCCAGCAGTTTGGGGGGAGGTTTTAGAGGCTACACCTTC.